This T cell receptor beta chain is drawn from a study of tumor-infiltrating lymphocytes in oesophageal squamous cell carcinoma. This CDR3 is built from 13 residues. Trimming pared 3 bases from V and 2 bases from J, leaving 7 bases between. Germline V lookup: CDR1 ENHRY, CDR2 SYGVKD. TCRdb called the PCR reads again in MiXCR, with one record for every CDR3 protein. The sample contains roughly 13,000 distinct CDR3 sequences, 45% to 55% of which appear only once. The TCR comes from a male donor with esophageal squamous cell carcinoma. Sequencing was carried out using blood. The chain combines TRBV10-3 with TRBJ1-2, with D possibly being TRBD1 (6 bases). CDR3 coding DNA: TGTGCCATCAGTGAAGGGGGAAACTATGGCTACACCTTC. It encodes CAISEGGNYGYTF.